This TCR beta chain is from a study of blood T cell repertoires in COVID-19. Looking at the study overall: T cells, B-cell-depleted T cells, or PBMCs supplied cDNA or gDNA.

This CDR3 contains 15 residues. Looked up from germline, CDR1 is SGHVS and CDR2 is FQNEAQ. J gave up 2 bases and V 4 bases, and 8 bases lay outside the gene matches. The authors' processing: It was from reference gene primer amplification that nucleated cell counts were estimated. Using immunoSEQ multiplex PCR, the repertoire was profiled, and TCRdb retains in-frame clones only, with some absent. V and J calls plus clone size are reproduced from that table; the DNA served to infer D and trimming. Of about 670,000 clones listed, around 90% are singletons. The chain recombines TRBV7-8 with TRBJ2-7; 7 bases fit TRBD1. Material for sequencing was peripheral blood. The TCR comes from a woman aged 18-29 years with acute or convalescent COVID-19. CDR3 protein: CASSYVFGTAYEQYF. The CDR3 region has the DNA TGTGCCAGCAGCTATGTCTTTGGGACAGCCTACGAGCAGTACTTC.